This T cell receptor beta chain comes out of a study of T cell repertoires in cytomegalovirus infection. About the research overall: Public TCR beta signatures indicated both CMV infection and matching HLA type. Study results and limitations: Identification of carriers of CMV plus the relevant HLA was performed using cumulative public TCR beta family frequency. In two of eight donors, the top clonotype was HLA-C-restricted CMV-specific.

Per the germline V gene, CDR1 is SGHVS and CDR2 is FQNEAQ. This CDR3 spans 16 amino acids. Germline trimming cut 5 bases from V and 7 bases from J; bases unmatched to any gene: 10. This clonotype was seen many times. Its antigen is not known. TCRdb analysed the reads with MiXCR anew, one entry per CDR3 protein. Found here are tens of thousands of distinct CDR3 sequences, just under 4% of them singletons; the top ten hold roughly a fifth. This chain uses TRBV7-8 with TRBJ1-4; 10 bases line up with TRBD1. The sample comprised PBMCs. This clonotype was sampled from a human donor in good health (CMV status not recorded). Some clones in this sample may be carry-over from other donors' samples. CDR3 region: CASSAERDRGAEKLFF. DNA for the CDR3: TGTGCCAGCAGCGCTGAACGGGACAGGGGAGCTGAAAAACTGTTTTTT.